This T cell receptor beta chain was profiled in a study of spatial heterogeneity in lung cancer. Germline V gives CDR1 SGHVS, CDR2 FQNEAQ. J was trimmed by 3 bases and V by 5 bases; bases with no gene match: 6. This CDR3 spans 15 amino acids. All TCR cDNA molecules were individually tagged with a unique molecular identifier. TCRdb analysed the 5' RACE reads with MiXCR anew, one entry per CDR3 protein. The table records 45,000 to 55,000 distinct CDR3 sequences, approximately 5.7% of them present only once. Stated time point: sample taken at primary tumor resection. The donor group consisted of over 55 patients who had untreated, early-stage non-small cell lung cancer. Sequencing was performed on whole RNA extracted from tumor and nontumor lung tissue, or from frozen PBMC, and the material was left unsorted.

The sequence was collected from a male donor with early-stage non-small cell lung cancer. This chain connects TRBV7-8 to TRBJ2-5, with 10 positions matching TRBD2. The starting material was PBMCs, obtained at surgery. Here the CDR3 reads CASSRGLAAEETQYF. CDR3 bases: TGTGCCAGCAGCCGTGGACTAGCGGCTGAAGAGACCCAGTACTTC.